This T cell receptor (beta chain) is drawn from a study of Graves' ophthalmopathy and Graves' hyperthyroidism. Study information: At initial diagnosis, peripheral blood was obtained, and this preceded any treatment.

Thyroid ultrasound, orbital computed tomography, TRAb, serum thyroxine and clinical symptoms formed the basis of diagnosis. The source of the PBMCs was approximately 9.5 ml of fresh peripheral blood. V was shortened by 8 bases and J by 11 bases, with 15 bases between the two germline ends. This CDR3 contains 12 residues. Per germline, CDR1 SNHLY and CDR2 FYNNEI. Whole-study results and caveats: In predicting ophthalmopathy progression, the model reached approximately 70% sensitivity and about 73% specificity.

RNA transcripts yielded amplified TCR beta CDR3 regions. Scientists carried out first-round RT-PCR using HTBI primers and then a second-round multiplex PCR. TCRdb ran MiXCR on the multiplex PCR reads and lists one entry per CDR3 protein. This table holds more than 550,000 distinct CDR3 sequences, just over 40% found once. Of note for this clonotype: The target antigen is unknown.

The TCR was taken from an adult man with Graves' ophthalmopathy. This rearrangement joins TRBV2 to TRBJ2-2; possible D gene TRBD2, 6 bases. Sequencing was performed on peripheral blood. CDR3 sequence reads: CASDLGRDELFF. DNA of the CDR3: TGTGCCAGCGATTTGGGGCGGGACGAGCTGTTTTTT.